The sequence of this T cell receptor beta chain was determined in a study of blood T cell repertoires in COVID-19 (dated by TCRdb to the early 2020s). Notes on the research overall: Samples from collaborators originated in the United States, Italy and Spain and spanned both the acute and convalescent phases of COVID-19. The material from the prospective study consisted of cDNA or gDNA derived from T cells, B-cell-depleted T cells, or PBMCs. Subjects who had been exposed to COVID-19, were actively infected with it, or had recovered from it provided the deeply sampled blood TCRbeta repertoires that made up the dataset. A freely available public database, intended as a resource for researchers studying the immune response to SARS-CoV-2, is where the repertoires were released. The samples were drawn from two sources: the first 160 participants of the ongoing ImmuneRACE study, and 950 to 1,500 subjects contributed by 6 global collaborators. Sample metadata almost always included a de-identified subject ID, COVID-19 status, age in years and sex. Where available, HLA class I and class II types were taken from metadata supplied by the sample provider and were not determined by assay-based typing.

The collaborating institutions used their own protocols to collect whole blood in K2EDTA tubes. For TCRbeta analysis, collaborator samples were shipped as frozen whole blood, as isolated PBMCs, or as DNA extracted from either sample type. TCRbeta CDR3 regions were amplified from genomic DNA using the immunoSEQ Assay, a bias-controlled multiplex PCR. On the study's bioinformatics: The number of nucleated cells in each sample was estimated from the amplification of reference gene primers within the assay. To quantify the absolute abundance of each unique TCRbeta CDR3 rearrangement, sequence reads were collapsed and filtered. For each sample, productive Simpson clonality was calculated as the square root of Simpson's diversity index across productive rearrangements. Sourced from immuneACCESS, this table was stored by TCRdb with only in-frame sequences that have V and J called. A share of the clones is absent; for the studies checked, an unresolved V gene accounts for under half, and the remainder has no known explanation. V and J calls and clone size are as listed in that table; D and trimming were resolved from the DNA. For this sample there are more than 85,000 clones; around 87% appear just once. The leading ten clones occupy approximately 18% of the sample.

The CDR3 measures 15 amino acids from cysteine to phenylalanine. Of all the DNA, just the CDR3 is kept, 45 bases in frame from base 1. CDR1 and CDR2, looked up from the germline V gene, are SGHTA and FQGTGA. The germline V end is reduced by 5 bases and the J end by 3 bases; junction bases left unmatched: 4. Summary of the overall study and its limitations: Clinical and demographic metadata were provided uncurated, with the amount varying by source and participant.

Notes on this clone: There is no known antigen for this receptor. Base qualities are missing; no much larger clone stands one base away.

The origin of this receptor is a human donor in a cohort sampled during active COVID-19. Sequencing was carried out using peripheral blood. The chain joins TRBV7-3 to TRBJ2-1; the junction holds 10 bases that match TRBD1. The CDR3 protein is CASSKGQGFYNEQFF. The nucleotide sequence is given as TGTGCCAGCAGCAAGGGACAGGGGTTCTACAATGAGCAGTTCTTC.